Shown below are 20 T cell receptor beta chains from a single sample sequenced in a study of shared clonotypes between healthy human individuals. The repertoire was sequenced with immunoSEQ multiplex PCR; TCRdb's copy has only in-frame clones and lacks some. Of around 2.3 million clones listed, roughly 95% are singletons. Sequencing was carried out using naive CD4+ T cells sorted from blood. Subset: CD45RA+ positively selected. These receptors were taken from a man between 18 and 35 years old in good health.

With regard to this clone: Other DNA sequences in this specimen translate into the identical CDR3. The chain uses TRBV4-1 and TRBJ2-6; D ambiguous. CDR3 length: 15 residues. The V gene's germline CDR1 is MGHRA and CDR2 YSYEKL. V lost 1 base and J 2 bases, leaving 6 bases between the germline ends. CDR3: CASSQAPPGANVLTF. For the CDR3, the DNA is TGCGCCAGCAGCCAAGCCCCCCCTGGGGCCAACGTCCTGACTTTC.

V usage is TRBV5-4 and J usage is TRBJ2-3, with D perhaps being TRBD1 or TRBD2 (6 bases each). There are 15 residues in the CDR3. Trimming stripped 7 bases from V and 0 bases from J, with 15 bases between. Per the germline V gene, CDR1 is SGHNT and CDR2 is YYREEE (reference sequence). CDR3 sequence (DNA): TGTGCCAGCTCTAGGGGGGCGAGAAGCACAGATACGCAGTATTTT. Its protein product is CASSRGARSTDTQYF.

The chain is built from TRBV7-2 and TRBJ2-3; TRBD2 matches at 9 bases. This CDR3 contains 16 residues. Trimming took 0 bases from V and 4 from J; bases not matched to a gene: 5. The germline gives CDR1 SGHTA, CDR2 FQGNSA. CDR3 sequence (DNA): TGTGCCAGCAGCTTAGCCCCTAGCGGGATGGCAGATACGCAGTATTTT. It yields the protein CASSLAPSGMADTQYF.

The gene calls are TRBV5-1 and TRBJ2-2; D uncertain. The CDR3 contains 13 residues. Germline CDR1 is SGHRS and CDR2 is YFSETQ. Deletions cut 1 base from V and 6 bases from J, with 7 bases between. In nucleotides, the CDR3 is TGCGCCAGCAGCTTGAGTGACGCCGGGGAGCTGTTTTTT. Residues: CASSLSDAGELFF.

Regarding this clone: Other nucleotide sequences in the sample specify the same CDR3. The rearrangement links TRBV6-1 to TRBJ1-3; D is unclear. This CDR3 comprises 13 residues. Trimming stripped 3 bases from V and 0 bases from J, with 3 bases between. Germline V gives CDR1 MNHNS, CDR2 SASEGT. CDR3 sequence (DNA): TGTGCCAGCAGTGAGAGCTCTGGAAACACCATATATTTT. Translating it yields CASSESSGNTIYF.

This clone has just one count. The V call is TRBV6-1, the J call TRBJ2-7, with D maybe TRBD1 (6 bases). V was pared by 0 bases and J by 5 bases, with 11 bases between. This CDR3 is 14 amino acids long. CDR1 and CDR2 (germline): MNHNS, SASEGT. The CDR3 loop reads CASSEAQGLHEQYF. The CDR3 DNA reads TGTGCCAGCAGTGAAGCGCAGGGGCTCCACGAGCAGTACTTC.

The chain carries TRBV5-5 and TRBJ1-3; tentatively, D is TRBD1 (6 bases). Germline assignment: CDR1 SGHKS and CDR2 YYEKEE (reference sequence). This CDR3 has 16 amino acids. V lost 0 bases and J 2 bases, leaving 12 bases between the germline ends. CDR3 sequence reads: CASSLGTAATGNTIYF. The CDR3 DNA sequence: TGTGCCAGCAGCTTGGGGACAGCGGCCACTGGAAACACCATATATTTT. Full variable domain (remainder filled in from reference TRBV5-5 and TRBJ1-3): DAGVTQSPTHLIKTRGQQVTLRCSPISGHKSVSWYQQVLGQGPQFIFQYYEKEERGRGNFPDRFSARQFPNYSSELNVNALLLGDSALYLCASSLGTAATGNTIYFGEGSWLTVV.

The chain couples TRBV18 to TRBJ2-1; D remains unclear. V dropped 6 bases and J dropped 4 bases, with 13 bases sitting between them. The CDR3 is made up of 14 amino acids. The germline V gene has CDR1 KGHSH and CDR2 LQKENI. The CDR3 nucleotides read TGTGCCAGCTCCATTTCGCCTCTATACAATGAGCAGTTCTTC. Translation gives CASSISPLYNEQFF.

This rearrangement joins TRBV30 to TRBJ2-2; no firm D call. Looked up from germline, CDR1 is GTSNPN and CDR2 is SVGIG (reference sequence). CDR3 length equals 16 residues. Trimming pared 1 base from V and 3 bases from J, leaving 15 bases between. The CDR3 protein is CAWSAVLRTYTGELFF. CDR3 DNA: TGTGCCTGGAGTGCCGTCTTGAGAACATACACCGGGGAGCTGTTTTTT.

This clone has just one count. The rearrangement joins TRBV29-1 to TRBJ2-3; 8 bases line up with TRBD2. The CDR3 has 15 residues. Germline CDR1 reads SQVTM; CDR2 reads ANQGSEA. J gave up 0 bases and V 0 bases, and 2 bases lay outside the gene matches. CDR3: CSVEDGGGSTDTQYF. In DNA, the CDR3 is TGCAGCGTTGAAGACGGCGGGGGGAGCACAGATACGCAGTATTTT.

This clone was seen just once. This chain connects TRBV18 to TRBJ2-6; D gene unclear. The CDR3 sequence is 15 residues long. Trimming shortened V by 4 bases and J by 4 bases, and 11 bases separated the two germline ends. Germline-derived CDR1 and CDR2 are KGHSH and LQKENI. DNA for the CDR3: TGTGCCAGCTCACTCTCCGTGTCAGGGGCCAACGTCCTGACTTTC. It is translated as CASSLSVSGANVLTF.

As for this clone: Other DNA sequences from this sample encode an identical CDR3 as well. The chain uses TRBV6-5 and TRBJ1-5; a possible D gene is TRBD1 (5 bases). The CDR3 totals 14 residues. Germline V gene data show CDR1 as MNHEY and CDR2 as SVGAGI. Trimming pared 6 bases from V and 0 bases from J, leaving 9 bases between. The CDR3 nucleotides are TGTGCCAGCAGCAGGGATCATAGCAATCAGCCCCAGCATTTT. Translation gives CASSRDHSNQPQHF.

This chain uses TRBV12-5 with TRBJ2-2; 12 bases are shared with TRBD1. V shed 2 bases and J 1 base; nucleotides not matched to a gene: 8. CDR1 and CDR2 from the germline V gene are LGHNT and FRNRAP. CDR3 length: 19 amino acids. The CDR3 here is CASGLSLGTGGLNTGELFF. CDR3 coding DNA: TGTGCTAGTGGTTTGTCATTAGGGACAGGGGGCTTGAACACCGGGGAGCTGTTTTTT.

The CDR3 sequence: CASSQDPVAGGIEQYF. DNA of the CDR3: TGCGCCAGCAGCCAAGATCCCGTGGCGGGAGGCATCGAGCAGTACTTC. The chain joins TRBV4-3 to TRBJ2-7; 8 nucleotides line up with TRBD2. The CDR3 runs 16 residues. V shed 0 bases, J shed 6 bases, and the junction held 10 bases outside the gene matches. Germline loops: CDR1 LGHNA, CDR2 YSLEER.

Note on this clone: At the DNA level, this CDR3 is encoded by other sequences in the same sample as well. The genes are TRBV10-1 and TRBJ1-1, with D possibly matching TRBD1 (6 bases). V lost 9 bases and J 2 bases, leaving 13 bases between the germline ends. Germline V gene sequence: CDR1 WNHNN, CDR2 SYGVQD (reference sequence). The CDR3 has 13 residues. The CDR3 region has the DNA TGCGCCAGTCGACGGACAGCTAACACTGAAGCTTTCTTT. Its translation: CASRRTANTEAFF.

This rearrangement joins TRBV7-2 to TRBJ1-6; 7 bases align to TRBD1. V lost 1 base and J lost 5; bases outside the gene matches: 5. CDR1 SGHTA and CDR2 FQGNSA come from the germline V gene. The CDR3 is 16 residues long. In DNA, the CDR3 is TGTGCCAGCAGCTTAGTGACAGGGTCCCATAATTCACCCCTCCACTTT. This translates into CASSLVTGSHNSPLHF.

This chain joins TRBV6-1 and TRBJ1-6, with 8 bases lining up with TRBD1. The CDR3 covers 15 residues. Germline CDR1 reads MNHNS; CDR2 reads SASEGT. Trimming took 0 bases from V and 10 from J; bases not matched to a gene: 5. The CDR3 loop is CASSEAETGVSPLHF. The DNA for the CDR3 is TGTGCCAGCAGTGAAGCGGAGACAGGGGTATCACCCCTCCACTTT.

The rearrangement uses TRBV5-1 and TRBJ2-1; TRBD2 might be the D (5 bases). V dropped 1 base and J dropped 7 bases, with 12 bases sitting between them. The CDR3 extends over 14 amino acids. The germline V gene encodes CDR1 SGHRS and CDR2 YFSETQ. The CDR3 region has the DNA TGCGCCAGCAGCTTGTTAGGCCTAGCTAATGAGCAGTTCTTC. This encodes CASSLLGLANEQFF. Filled out from reference TRBV5-1 and TRBJ2-1, the complete variable domain reads KAGVTQTPRYLIKTRGQQVTLSCSPISGHRSVSWYQQTPGQGLQFLFEYFSETQRNKGNFPGRFSGRQFSNSRSEMNVSTLELGDSALYLCASSLLGLANEQFFGPGTRLTVL.

The chain combines TRBV7-6 with TRBJ1-3; TRBD1 matches 7 bases. Germline V lookup: CDR1 SGHVS, CDR2 FNYEAQ. Losses at the gene ends were 1 base for V and 8 bases for J; bases not matched to a gene: 11. CDR3 size: 16 residues. CDR3 nucleotide sequence: TGTGCCAGCAGCTTAGGTGGTGGCAGGGGGATGGACACCATATATTTT. Encoded protein: CASSLGGGRGMDTIYF.

V gene TRBV10-3 combines with J gene TRBJ2-1; 16 positions agree with TRBD2. Trimming removed 4 bases from V and 2 bases from J; junction bases left unmatched: 14. Germline V gene sequence: CDR1 ENHRY, CDR2 SYGVKD. This CDR3 is built from 21 residues. The CDR3 nucleotides read TGTGCCATCAGTGGGGACGCCGGGACTAGCGGGAGGGCCATAACCTACAATGAGCAGTTCTTC. Its translation: CAISGDAGTSGRAITYNEQFF.